This TCR beta chain was recovered during a study of blood T cells in healthy people across ages. The V and J ends lost 0 bases and 5 bases, in that order; junction bases with no gene match: 6. The CDR3 totals 15 residues. Together with a sample-barcoded 5' primer, a J-beta primer mix was included in a second PCR lasting about 7 to 11 cycles. TCRdb itself ran the 5' RACE reads through MiXCR, one entry per CDR3 protein. The repertoire holds about a million distinct CDR3 sequences, with approximately 50% as singletons. The receptor was isolated from a woman aged 55-69 years in good health. V usage is TRBV12-3 or TRBV12-4 and J usage is TRBJ1-1; TRBD1 agrees at 7 bases. Sequencing was done on a sample of blood. CDR3 in amino acids: CASSLARQGLTEAFF. The CDR3 bases are TGTGCCAGCAGTTTAGCGAGACAGGGATTGACTGAAGCTTTCTTT.